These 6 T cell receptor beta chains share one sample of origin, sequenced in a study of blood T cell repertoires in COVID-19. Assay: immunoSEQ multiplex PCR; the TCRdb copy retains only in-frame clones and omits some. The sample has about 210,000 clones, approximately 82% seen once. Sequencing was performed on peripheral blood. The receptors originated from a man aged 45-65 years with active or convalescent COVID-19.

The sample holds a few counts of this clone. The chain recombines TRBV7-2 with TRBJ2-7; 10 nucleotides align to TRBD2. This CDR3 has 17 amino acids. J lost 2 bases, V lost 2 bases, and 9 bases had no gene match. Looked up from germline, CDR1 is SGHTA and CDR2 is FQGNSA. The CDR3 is CASSLSPALAGTYEQYF. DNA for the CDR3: TGTGCCAGCAGCTTATCTCCCGCACTAGCGGGAACCTACGAGCAGTACTTC. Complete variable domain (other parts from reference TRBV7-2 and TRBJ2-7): GAGVSQSPSNKVTEKGKDVELRCDPISGHTALYWYRQSLGQGLEFLIYFQGNSAPDKSGLPSDRFSAERTGGSVSTLTIQRTQQEDSAVYLCASSLSPALAGTYEQYFGPGTRLTVT.

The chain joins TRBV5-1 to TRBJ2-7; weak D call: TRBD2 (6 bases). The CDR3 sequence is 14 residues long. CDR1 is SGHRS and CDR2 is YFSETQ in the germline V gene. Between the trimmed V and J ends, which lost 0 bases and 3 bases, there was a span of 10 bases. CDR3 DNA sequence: TGCGCCAGCAGCTTGGGCGGGGACGTCTACGAGCAGTACGTC. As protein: CASSLGGDVYEQYV.

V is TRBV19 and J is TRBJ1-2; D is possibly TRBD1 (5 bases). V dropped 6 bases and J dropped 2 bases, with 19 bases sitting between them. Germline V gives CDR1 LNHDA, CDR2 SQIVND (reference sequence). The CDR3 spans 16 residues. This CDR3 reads CASSNDGSGGNYGYTF. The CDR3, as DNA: TGTGCCAGTAGCAACGACGGCTCCGGGGGGAACTATGGCTACACCTTC.

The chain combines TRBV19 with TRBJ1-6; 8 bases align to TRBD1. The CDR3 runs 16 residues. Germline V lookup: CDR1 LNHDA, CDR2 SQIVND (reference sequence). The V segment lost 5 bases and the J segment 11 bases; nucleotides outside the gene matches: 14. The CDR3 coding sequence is TGTGCCAGTAGTTCGGTTCGGACGGGACAGGAGACACCCCTCCACTTT. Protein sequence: CASSSVRTGQETPLHF.

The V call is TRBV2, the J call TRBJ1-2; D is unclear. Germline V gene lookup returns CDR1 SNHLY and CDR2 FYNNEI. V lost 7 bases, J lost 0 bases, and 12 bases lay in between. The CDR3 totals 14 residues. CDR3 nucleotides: TGTGCCAGCAAGGAGGCACCATCTAACTATGGCTACACCTTC. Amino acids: CASKEAPSNYGYTF.

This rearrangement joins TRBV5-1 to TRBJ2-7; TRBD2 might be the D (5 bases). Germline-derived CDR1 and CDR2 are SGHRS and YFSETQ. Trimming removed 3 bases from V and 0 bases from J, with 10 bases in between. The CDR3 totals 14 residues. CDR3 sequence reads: CASSSLGSSYEQYF. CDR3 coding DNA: TGCGCCAGCAGCTCCCTGGGGAGCTCCTACGAGCAGTACTTC.